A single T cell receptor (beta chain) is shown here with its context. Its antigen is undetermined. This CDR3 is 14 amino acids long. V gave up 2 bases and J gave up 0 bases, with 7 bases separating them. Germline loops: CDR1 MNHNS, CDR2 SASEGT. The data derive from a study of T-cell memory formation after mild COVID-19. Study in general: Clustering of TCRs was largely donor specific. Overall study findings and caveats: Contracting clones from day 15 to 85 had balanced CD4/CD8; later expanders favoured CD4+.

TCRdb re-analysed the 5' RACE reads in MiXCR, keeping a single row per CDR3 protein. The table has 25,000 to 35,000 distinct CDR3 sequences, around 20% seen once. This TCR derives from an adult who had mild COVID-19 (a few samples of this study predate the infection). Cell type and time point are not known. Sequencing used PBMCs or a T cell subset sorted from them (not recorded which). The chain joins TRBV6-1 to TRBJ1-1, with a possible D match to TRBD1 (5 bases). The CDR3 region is CASSEKGLNTEAFF. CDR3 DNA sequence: TGTGCCAGCAGTGAAAAGGGGCTGAACACTGAAGCTTTCTTT.